The T cell receptor beta chain described here comes from a study of metastatic and nonmetastatic thyroid tumors. At the level of the study: A comparison of repertoires was made across blood and tumor or nodule tissue from malignant and benign thyroid patients.

The ends were cut back, 6 bases at V and 6 bases at J, with 12 bases in the middle. CDR3 length equals 13 residues. CDR1 and CDR2 (germline): MNHEY, SMNVEV (reference sequence). TCRdb ran MiXCR on the PCR reads. The data contain 65,000 to 70,000 clones, 13% to 15% of them seen just once; the ten biggest clones take up approximately 7%. This clone was observed many times. Each patient went into thyroid surgery without having received any treatment. Sample: blood. This chain links TRBV27 with TRBJ2-1; perhaps TRBD2 as D (5 bases). This TCR came from a male donor with papillary thyroid cancer or a benign thyroid nodule (not recorded which). Some clones in this sample may be carry-over from other donors' samples. CDR3 loop: CASRKLDTNEQFF. The CDR3 region has the DNA TGTGCCAGCAGAAAACTAGATACCAATGAGCAGTTCTTC.